Below are 19 T cell receptor beta chains sequenced from a single sample in a study of blood T cell repertoires in COVID-19. Sequenced by immunoSEQ multiplex PCR; TCRdb stores in-frame clones only, minus some. The sample holds 120,000 or so clones, 65% to 90% seen once. Specimen: peripheral blood. These receptors were taken from an older man with active or convalescent COVID-19.

The chain is built from TRBV6-5 and TRBJ2-7, with 10 bases lining up with TRBD1. The CDR3 runs to 15 residues. The V gene end was trimmed by 6 bases and the J gene end by 6 bases; junction bases not matched to a gene: 11. From germline, CDR1 is MNHEY and CDR2 SVGAGI. The CDR3: CASRDTGTGVGEQYF. The CDR3 nucleotides are TGTGCCAGCAGAGATACCGGGACAGGGGTTGGCGAGCAGTACTTC.

The chain couples TRBV29-1 to TRBJ1-2; TRBD1 might be the D (6 bases). The ends were cut back, 7 bases at V and 7 bases at J, with 16 bases in the middle. The CDR3 spans 12 residues. Germline CDR1 reads SQVTM; CDR2 reads ANQGSEA. The CDR3 DNA follows: TGCAGCGCGCAGATGGGGGCGCGTGGCTACACCTTC. Its translation is CSAQMGARGYTF. The full variable domain, in which reference TRBV29-1 and TRBJ1-2 provide the parts outside the CDR3, is SAVISQKPSRDICQRGTSLTIQCQVDSQVTMMFWYRQQPGQSLTLIATANQGSEATYESGFVIDKFPISRPNLTFSTLTVSNMSPEDSSIYLCSAQMGARGYTFGSGTRLTVV.

This chain joins TRBV28 and TRBJ2-7; 8 nucleotides align to TRBD2. The CDR3 extends over 14 amino acids. CDR1 and CDR2 (germline): MDHEN, SYDVKM. The V segment lost 2 bases and the J segment 5 bases; nucleotides outside the gene matches: 5. The chain's CDR3 is CASSLRGGRNEQYF. CDR3 nucleotide sequence: TGTGCCAGCAGTTTACGAGGCGGGAGGAACGAGCAGTACTTC.

This clone appeared once. The V gene is TRBV12-3 or TRBV12-4, the J gene TRBJ1-3, with D unresolved. This CDR3 has 11 residues. V was clipped by 6 bases and J by 7 bases, with 7 bases between them. CDR3 sequence (DNA): TGTGCCAGCAGACTGTGGAACACCATATATTTT. Translating gives CASRLWNTIYF.

This chain connects TRBV6-5 to TRBJ2-7, with TRBD1 as a possible D gene (5 bases). Trimming took 4 bases from V and 5 from J, leaving 12 bases between them. Per the germline V gene, CDR1 is MNHEY and CDR2 is SVGAGI. CDR3 size: 13 residues. For the CDR3, the DNA is TGTGCCAGCAGTTCGGCGCAGGGCCACGAGCAGTACTTC. The encoded protein is CASSSAQGHEQYF.

V gene TRBV18 combines with J gene TRBJ2-3, with 14 bases matching TRBD2. From germline, CDR1 is KGHSH and CDR2 LQKENI. This CDR3 is 18 amino acids long. After removal of 4 bases from V and 1 base from J, the junction contained 7 bases not matched to a gene. CDR3 loop: CASSLGLAGVKGTDTQYF. For the CDR3, the DNA is TGTGCCAGCTCACTGGGACTAGCGGGAGTGAAAGGCACAGATACGCAGTATTTT.

The CDR3 DNA is TGTGCCAGCAGCCAAGCGGGTACAGATACGCAGTATTTT. It is translated as CASSQAGTDTQYF. This chain links TRBV3-1 (or the pseudogene TRBV3-2) with TRBJ2-3; D is unresolved. There are 13 residues in the CDR3. Trimming removed 1 base at V and 3 bases at J, with 5 bases between. CDR1 and CDR2 from the germline V gene are LGHDT and YNNKEL (reference sequence).

The rearrangement links TRBV5-5 to TRBJ1-3; D not resolved. There are 14 residues in the CDR3. Germline-derived CDR1 and CDR2 are SGHKS and YYEKEE (reference sequence). Trimming cost V 1 base and J 0 bases, with 5 bases left between them. The DNA of the CDR3 is TGTGCCAGCAGCTTGCGTAGCTCTGGAAACACCATATATTTT. Encoded protein: CASSLRSSGNTIYF.

The chain combines TRBV18 with TRBJ2-2, with 8 bases aligning to TRBD1. Losses at the gene ends were 0 bases for V and 4 bases for J; bases not matched to a gene: 7. The V gene's germline CDR1 is KGHSH and CDR2 LQKENI. The CDR3 consists of 17 residues. CDR3 loop: CASSPPLTGVGTGELFF. DNA for the CDR3: TGTGCCAGCTCACCACCCCTGACAGGGGTCGGCACCGGGGAGCTGTTTTTT.

The chain combines TRBV9 with TRBJ1-1; TRBD1 agrees at 7 bases. The germline CDR1 and CDR2 sequences are SGDLS and YYNGEE. V was clipped by 6 bases and J by 7 bases; unmatched bases: 12. The CDR3 runs 14 residues. CDR3 residues: CASTLEDRRGEAFF. The CDR3 bases are TGTGCCAGCACTCTGGAGGACAGGAGGGGTGAAGCTTTCTTT.

This chain uses TRBV7-9 with TRBJ1-3; 7 positions agree with TRBD1. V shed 0 bases, J shed 1 base, and the junction held 3 bases outside the gene matches. Germline V lookup: CDR1 SEHNR, CDR2 FQNEAQ (reference sequence). This CDR3 is built from 16 residues. CDR3 bases: TGTGCCAGCAGCTTAGCGGGACAGACTTCTGGAAACACCATATATTTT. Translated, it gives CASSLAGQTSGNTIYF.

The chain is built from TRBV29-1 and TRBJ2-3; TRBD2 matches at 8 bases. CDR3 length equals 16 residues. With 3 bases clipped from V and 2 bases from J, the junction kept 10 bases outside the gene matches. Germline V lookup: CDR1 SQVTM, CDR2 ANQGSEA. The CDR3 reads CSVEILQRGSTDTQYF. The CDR3 DNA reads as TGCAGCGTTGAGATCCTCCAGCGGGGGTCCACAGATACGCAGTATTTT.

The chain combines TRBV6-2 or TRBV6-3 with TRBJ2-5, with D maybe TRBD1 (6 bases). V was clipped by 0 bases and J by 1 base, with 9 bases between them. The germline gives CDR1 MNHEY, CDR2 SVGEGT. CDR3 length equals 15 residues. CDR3 sequence reads: CASSYSVRGQETQYF. The CDR3 bases are TGTGCCAGCAGTTACTCGGTCAGGGGCCAAGAGACCCAGTACTTC.

The rearrangement joins TRBV5-6 to TRBJ1-1; TRBD1 matches 7 bases. Germline V CDR1 and CDR2: SGHDT, YYEEEE. V gave up 5 bases and J gave up 0 bases; unmatched junction bases: 7. CDR3 size: 15 residues. The CDR3 spells CASRPLTGVNTEAFF. The CDR3 coding sequence is TGTGCCAGCAGACCACTTACAGGGGTGAACACTGAAGCTTTCTTT.

The CDR3: CASSFGGLPYEQYF. The CDR3, as DNA: TGTGCCAGCAGCTTTGGGGGCCTCCCCTACGAGCAGTACTTC. This chain connects TRBV27 to TRBJ2-7; D possibly corresponds to TRBD1 (6 bases). The CDR3 extends over 14 amino acids. From germline, CDR1 is MNHEY and CDR2 SMNVEV (reference sequence). The V and J ends lost 6 bases and 2 bases respectively, with 14 bases between them.

The V gene is TRBV7-8, the J gene TRBJ2-1, with 10 bases aligning to TRBD2. V was pared by 6 bases and J by 3 bases, with 5 bases of the junction left unmatched. The CDR3 is made up of 15 amino acids. Looked up from germline, CDR1 is SGHVS and CDR2 is FQNEAQ. In DNA form, the CDR3 reads TGTGCCAGCAGGGGATGGACTAGCGGCTACAATGAGCAGTTCTTC. Encoded protein: CASRGWTSGYNEQFF.

V gene TRBV6-5 combines with J gene TRBJ2-1; 8 bases match TRBD2. The CDR3 contains 13 residues. Trimming removed 8 bases from V and 10 bases from J; junction bases left unmatched: 10. In germline, CDR1 is MNHEY, CDR2 SVGAGI. CDR3 in DNA: TGTGCCAGCGGCCGGGTAGCGGGAAGGGAGCAGTTCTTC. Translated: CASGRVAGREQFF.

In its sample, this clone was seen once. This chain links TRBV7-3 with TRBJ2-2; D is ambiguous. The CDR3 runs to 15 residues. Trimming removed 5 bases at V and 3 bases at J, with 13 bases between. CDR1 is SGHTA, CDR2 FQGTGA, per germline. The CDR3, as DNA: TGTGCCAGCAGCCCAGAAGGCAGGTACACCGGGGAGCTGTTTTTT. Protein sequence: CASSPEGRYTGELFF.

This chain connects TRBV7-2 to TRBJ2-3; D is perhaps TRBD1 (6 bases). The V gene lost 1 base and the J gene lost 0 bases, with 8 bases spanning the gap. The CDR3 length is 15 residues. Germline lookup yields CDR1 SGHTA and CDR2 FQGNSA. The CDR3 DNA sequence: TGTGCCAGCAGCTTAGGGGGACACAGCACAGATACGCAGTATTTT. Amino acids: CASSLGGHSTDTQYF.